The 21 T cell receptor beta chains reported below all come from one sample, sequenced in a study of T cells in Graves' hyperthyroidism and ophthalmopathy. The source material, RNA transcripts, was used to amplify TCR beta CDR3 regions. In the first-round RT-PCR of the TCR CDR3, the HTBI primer set was used. TCRdb independently ran MiXCR on the multiplex PCR reads; one entry per CDR3 protein. The sample has approximately 320,000 distinct CDR3 sequences; around a sixth are singletons. Sequencing was done on a sample of blood. The source of these receptors is a man under 40 with Graves' hyperthyroidism.

This clonotype was detected a few times. CDR3 region: CASSLVGPRAADTQYF. CDR3 coding DNA: TGTGCCAGCAGCTTGGTGGGACCACGGGCGGCAGATACGCAGTATTTT. The chain employs TRBV5-4 and TRBJ2-3; D could derive from TRBD1 or TRBD2 (5 bases each). V was trimmed by 0 bases and J by 4 bases, leaving 15 bases between them. The CDR3 runs 16 residues. Germline CDR1 reads SGHNT; CDR2 reads YYREEE (reference sequence).

V gene TRBV18 combines with J gene TRBJ1-2; no definite D call. Trimming took off 2 bases at V and 8 bases at J, with 15 bases between the two ends. Germline CDR1 KGHSH, CDR2 LQKENI. This CDR3 is built from 14 residues. The CDR3, as DNA: TGTGCCAGCTCACCAGGGGAGGCAGTCAGCGGCTACACCTTC. This codes for CASSPGEAVSGYTF.

At least ten counts were recorded for this clonotype. The gene calls are TRBV30 and TRBJ1-1; D not resolved. Per germline, CDR1 GTSNPN and CDR2 SVGIG (reference sequence). This CDR3 has 11 residues. Trimming took off 5 bases at V and 4 bases at J, with 8 bases between the two ends. The chain's CDR3 is CAWGIVTEAFF. The CDR3 nucleotides are TGTGCCTGGGGGATAGTCACTGAAGCTTTCTTT.

Remarks on this clonotype: A single base separates this from a much larger clone, so it may be a read error. The chain joins TRBV20-1 to TRBJ2-7, with D maybe TRBD2 (6 bases). There are 14 residues in the CDR3. The V and J ends lost 5 bases and 9 bases respectively, with 23 bases between them. Germline V CDR1 and CDR2: DFQATT, SNEGSKA (reference sequence). The CDR3 sequence is CSAFLTNGSVGQYF. DNA of the CDR3: TGCAGTGCTTTTCTGACTAACGGGAGCGTTGGGCAGTACTTC.

The V gene is TRBV2, the J gene TRBJ2-7; the D gene could be TRBD1 or TRBD2 (5 bases each). Trimming took off 5 bases at V and 4 bases at J, with 15 bases between the two ends. Germline-derived CDR1 and CDR2 are SNHLY and FYNNEI. This CDR3 comprises 14 residues. CDR3 amino acids: CASSPGPPVYEQYF. The CDR3 nucleotides read TGTGCCAGCAGTCCGGGGCCCCCCGTGTACGAGCAGTACTTC.

This clonotype was detected many times. V is TRBV6-5 and J is TRBJ1-2; D is possibly TRBD1 (6 bases). The CDR3 is 14 amino acids. In germline, CDR1 is MNHEY, CDR2 SVGAGI. The V end lost 2 bases, the J end lost 6 bases, and 13 bases lay between the germline ends. CDR3 DNA sequence: TGTGCCAGCAGTTACGTTCGGGGGCTGGATGGCTACACCTTC. Amino acids: CASSYVRGLDGYTF.

This clonotype was counted ten times or more. The genes are TRBV11-2 and TRBJ2-2, with D possibly TRBD1 on 6 matching bases. Trimming shortened V by 3 bases and J by 11 bases, and 16 bases separated the two germline ends. The CDR3 is made up of 14 amino acids. CDR1 is SGHAT, CDR2 FQNNGV, per germline. CDR3 sequence: CASSLAGTSDELFF. In DNA form, the CDR3 reads TGTGCCAGCAGCTTGGCCGGGACATCCGACGAGCTGTTTTTT. Based on the CDR3 plus reference TRBV11-2 and TRBJ2-2, the full variable domain is EAGVAQSPRYKIIEKRQSVAFWCNPISGHATLYWYQQILGQGPKLLIQFQNNGVVDDSQLPKDRFSAERLKGVDSTLKIQPAKLEDSAVYLCASSLAGTSDELFFGEGSRLTVL.

There are a few counts of this clonotype. The rearrangement links TRBV29-1 to TRBJ2-1, with TRBD2 matching over 14 bases. V lost 6 bases to trimming and J lost 6 bases; unmatched junction nucleotides: 13. The CDR3 consists of 17 residues. Germline V gives CDR1 SQVTM, CDR2 ANQGSEA. The CDR3 bases are TGCAGCGTAGACGGGACTAGCGGGAGAAGGGGCCCCAATGAGCAGTTCTTC. Protein: CSVDGTSGRRGPNEQFF.

The CDR3 reads CSATPTGGYYEQYF. As DNA, the CDR3 is TGCAGTGCTACTCCGACAGGGGGCTACTACGAGCAGTACTTC. The chain uses TRBV20-1 and TRBJ2-7; 10 nucleotides align to TRBD1. V lost 4 bases and J lost 3; bases outside the gene matches: 6. This CDR3 region has 14 residues. The germline V gene has CDR1 DFQATT and CDR2 SNEGSKA (reference sequence).

The genes are TRBV6-5 and TRBJ1-2; D gene unclear. The CDR3 runs 15 residues. V dropped 0 bases and J dropped 4 bases, with 12 bases sitting between them. The V gene's germline CDR1 is MNHEY and CDR2 SVGAGI. CDR3 region: CASSYSLGHSYGYTF. CDR3 coding DNA: TGTGCCAGCAGTTACTCGTTAGGTCACAGCTATGGCTACACCTTC.

This clonotype came up many times. The J gene is TRBJ2-1, the V gene TRBV6-1, with 7 bases fitting TRBD2. The length of the CDR3 is 14 residues. Germline assignment: CDR1 MNHNS and CDR2 SASEGT. The V and J ends lost 7 bases and 4 bases, in that order; junction bases with no gene match: 7. As DNA, the CDR3 is TGTGCCAGCACCTATAGCGGGCAGTACAATGAGCAGTTCTTC. Amino acid sequence: CASTYSGQYNEQFF.

This clonotype was observed many times. Written as DNA, the CDR3 is TGTGCCAGCAGCTTAAGGGCTGGACTAGCGGGTTTCAATGAGCAGTTCTTC. This encodes CASSLRAGLAGFNEQFF. The chain is built from TRBV7-3 and TRBJ2-1; 11 bases align to TRBD2. J lost 6 bases, V lost 1 base, and 8 bases had no gene match. This CDR3 comprises 17 residues. Germline V lookup: CDR1 SGHTA, CDR2 FQGTGA. Full variable domain (outside the CDR3, taken from reference TRBV7-3 and TRBJ2-1): GAGVSQTPSNKVTEKGKYVELRCDPISGHTALYWYRQSLGQGPEFLIYFQGTGAADDSGLPNDRFFAVRPEGSVSTLKIQRTERGDSAVYLCASSLRAGLAGFNEQFFGPGTRLTVL.

The gene calls are TRBV12-3 or TRBV12-4 and TRBJ1-5; 12 positions match TRBD1. V lost 8 bases to trimming and J lost 7 bases; unmatched junction nucleotides: 18. The CDR3 spans 18 residues. The CDR3 nucleotides are TGTGCCAGCTCACCAAACACCCCAGGGACAGGGGGCGGGCAGCCCCAGCATTTT. Its protein product is CASSPNTPGTGGGQPQHF.

The CDR3 DNA follows: TGTGCCACCAGCAGAGATGCGGGGAATCGCTACGAGCAGTACTTC. Translation: CATSRDAGNRYEQYF. The V and J genes are TRBV15 and TRBJ2-7; possible D gene TRBD2, 6 bases. With 0 bases removed from V and 3 bases from J, the gap between germline ends came to 12 bases. Per germline, CDR1 LNHNV and CDR2 YYDKDF (reference sequence). The CDR3 is 15 residues long.

This clonotype has ten or more counts. This CDR3 reads CAWTTLAETDTQYF. The CDR3 nucleotides read TGTGCCTGGACCACTCTAGCGGAAACAGATACGCAGTATTTT. The chain uses TRBV30 and TRBJ2-3, with 7 positions matching TRBD2. The junction had 7 bases not matched to a gene; V was cut back by 4 bases and J by 3 bases. This CDR3 comprises 14 residues. From germline, CDR1 is GTSNPN and CDR2 SVGIG (reference sequence).

This clonotype came up a few times. The rearrangement joins TRBV20-1 to TRBJ2-5; maybe TRBD1 (5 bases). Germline V lookup: CDR1 DFQATT, CDR2 SNEGSKA (reference sequence). CDR3 length equals 16 residues. V shed 3 bases and J shed 0 bases, with 17 bases lying between them. Written as DNA, the CDR3 is TGCAGTGCTAGCCCATCCGACAGCGACCACCAAGAGACCCAGTACTTC. Amino acid sequence: CSASPSDSDHQETQYF.

This clonotype was observed at least ten times. The chain links TRBV5-1 to TRBJ2-1; 7 nucleotides align to TRBD1. V trimming: 7 bases; J trimming: 0 bases; junction bases outside the gene matches: 4. Germline loops: CDR1 SGHRS, CDR2 YFSETQ. The CDR3 length is 14 residues. The CDR3 bases are TGCGCCAGCGCGGACAGGAGCTCCTACAATGAGCAGTTCTTC. Translation: CASADRSSYNEQFF.

The V and J genes are TRBV7-2 and TRBJ2-3, with D possibly being TRBD2 (7 bases). With 7 bases removed from V and 4 bases from J, the gap between germline ends came to 15 bases. CDR1 and CDR2 from the germline V gene are SGHTA and FQGNSA. This CDR3 region has 14 residues. The CDR3 here is CASMGGPSADTQYF. Written as DNA, the CDR3 is TGTGCCAGCATGGGGGGGCCTAGCGCAGATACGCAGTATTTT.

This clonotype was picked up many times. Relative to the germline gene, one junction end is altered; a read error may explain this. This rearrangement joins TRBV5-1 to TRBJ2-1; TRBD1 might be the D (5 bases). The CDR3 covers 13 residues. Germline V gene lookup returns CDR1 SGHRS and CDR2 YFSETQ. CDR3 sequence reads: CASKGHRYDEQFF. Written as DNA, the CDR3 is TGCGCCAGCAAGGGGCACCGCTACGATGAGCAGTTCTTC. The complete variable domain, with remaining parts taken from reference TRBV5-1 and TRBJ2-1, reads KAGVTQTPRYLIKTRGQQVTLSCSPISGHRSVSWYQQTPGQGLQFLFEYFSETQRNKGNFPGRFSGRQFSNSRSEMNVSTLELGDSALYLCASKGHRYDEQFFGPGTRLTVL.

This clonotype was recorded at least ten times. This sequence joins TRBV12-3 or TRBV12-4 and TRBJ1-1; D is undetermined. This CDR3 spans 11 amino acids. Trimming pared 6 bases from V and 7 bases from J, leaving 9 bases between. CDR3 nucleotide sequence: TGTGCCAGCAGCGACTCGGGTGAAGCTTTCTTT. It translates to CASSDSGEAFF.

V usage is TRBV9 and J usage is TRBJ1-5, with D uncertain. Trimming pared 0 bases from V and 0 bases from J, leaving 4 bases between. This CDR3 spans 14 amino acids. Looked up from germline, CDR1 is SGDLS and CDR2 is YYNGEE. CDR3 loop: CASSVGGSNQPQHF. CDR3 bases: TGTGCCAGCAGCGTAGGAGGTAGCAATCAGCCCCAGCATTTT.